This paragraph covers one T cell receptor beta chain sequence. Its specificity is not known. Clones were sequenced by immunoSEQ multiplex PCR, and TCRdb holds only the in-frame ones, with some missing. In all, the sample yields 35,000 to 45,000 clones. This sample is drawn from a study of T cells in women clearing cervical HPV infection. Study-level background: Controls' single incident HPV16 infection cleared within 12 months without precancer. Case blood was drawn when the lesion was first found; control blood after infection became undetectable.

The study, taken as a whole, reports: Associations may precede or follow infection; HPV-specific or memory T cells were not isolated.

This sequence was found in a woman between 18 and 69 years old with a cervical HPV16 infection that either progressed to CIN3+ or cleared (not recorded which). Sequencing was carried out using blood buffy coat.

The CDR3 sequence: CASSFGGTEAFF. CDR3 bases read: TGCGCCAGCAGCTTCGGGGGAACTGAA. The genes are TRBV5-1 and TRBJ1-1, with D maybe TRBD1 (5 bases). Read coverage stops 3 residues before the CDR3 terminus; the germline J gene supplies the remainder. Germline V CDR1 and CDR2: SGHRS, YFSETQ. The CDR3 has 12 residues. The V end was cut by 2 bases, the J end by 5 bases, with 7 bases between.